The source of this T cell receptor beta chain is a study of T cells in Graves' hyperthyroidism and ophthalmopathy. Patients aged 18 to 65 had newly diagnosed hyperthyroidism of under 2 months' duration. This clonotype was picked up a small number of times. The antigen remains unidentified. There are 12 residues in the CDR3. Germline V lookup: CDR1 SEHNR, CDR2 FQNEAQ (reference sequence). The trim removed 5 bases at V and 10 bases at J, leaving 5 bases unmatched. TCR beta CDR3 regions were amplified from RNA transcripts. The HTBI primer set drove a first-round RT-PCR of the TCR CDR3. One entry per CDR3 protein results from TCRdb running MiXCR on the multiplex PCR reads. The repertoire holds around 280,000 distinct CDR3 sequences, about an eighth seen once, with roughly 7.7% in the top ten. Whole-study findings and limits: Most thyroid clonotypes expanded above 0.001 were also detected in blood.

The chain carries TRBV7-9 and TRBJ2-1; TRBD2 matches at 7 bases. Sequenced input: blood. This receptor was obtained from a woman between 35 and 50 years old with Graves' hyperthyroidism. CDR3 protein: CASSTPGLEQFF. Written as DNA, the CDR3 is TGTGCCAGCAGCACCCCGGGACTAGAGCAGTTCTTC.